The sequence of this TCR beta chain was determined in a study of T-cell reconstitution after alpha-beta-depleted transplantation in children. The TCRbeta library was prepared with unique molecular identifiers. Each CDR3 protein gets one entry after TCRdb re-called the PCR reads with MiXCR. The data show tens of thousands of distinct CDR3 sequences, 15% to 20% seen once. This CDR3 has 17 amino acids. J gave up 7 bases and V 7 bases, and 13 bases lay outside the gene matches. The germline CDR1 and CDR2 sequences are MNHEY and SVGEGT. Study-wide findings and caveats: Elevated TCRbeta diversity at day 60 was traced, in some patients, to surviving recipient T cells and thymic progenitors. There were reportedly several hundred expanded graft clones from which alpha-beta T cells came about two months after transplant. T-cell counts and diversity at one year post-transplant came mainly from newly produced T cells.

Comment on this clonotype: The antigen is unknown.

The sequence was obtained from a male patient under 10 years old who had a stem cell transplant for acute lymphoblastic leukemia, so the T cells may come from the graft donor. Sequencing was performed on PBMCs, mostly from graft donor cells, taken 360 days after TCRalphabeta/CD19-depleted stem cell transplant. The rearrangement joins TRBV6-2 or TRBV6-3 to TRBJ2-2; 12 bases agree with TRBD2. The CDR3 bases are TGTGCCAGCAACTCCTTGAGACTAGCGGGAGCCGGCGGGGAGCTGTTTTTT. It translates to CASNSLRLAGAGGELFF.